A single sample gave rise to the 20 T cell receptor beta chains below, sequenced in a study of blood T cell repertoires in COVID-19. Assay used: immunoSEQ multiplex PCR; TCRdb lists only in-frame clones, some missing. The data hold around 300,000 clones, with nearly 90% observed a single time. Specimen: peripheral blood. The source of these receptors is a woman aged 35 to 49 with COVID-19, enrolled during active disease.

The chain carries TRBV11-2 and TRBJ2-2, with TRBD1 matching 10 bases. The length of the CDR3 is 19 residues. Losses at the gene ends were 5 bases for V and 3 bases for J; bases not matched to a gene: 15. Germline CDR1 SGHAT, CDR2 FQNNGV. The CDR3 DNA reads as TGTGCCAGCAGCCGCATAACTATTGGACAGGGGGTTTACACCGGGGAGCTGTTTTTT. Its protein is CASSRITIGQGVYTGELFF.

J is TRBJ1-6 and V is TRBV28; 9 bases are a match to TRBD1. Germline CDR1 MDHEN, CDR2 SYDVKM. The CDR3 sequence is 14 residues long. J was trimmed by 7 bases and V by 7 bases; bases with no gene match: 5. The CDR3 DNA is TGTGCCAGCATTCATGGGACAGGGAATTCACCCCTCCACTTT. Residues: CASIHGTGNSPLHF.

The gene calls are TRBV7-9 and TRBJ1-2, with D possibly TRBD1 on 5 matching bases. V lost 1 base to trimming and J lost 5 bases, with 11 bases between them. The CDR3 extends over 14 amino acids. Germline V CDR1 and CDR2: SEHNR, FQNEAQ (reference sequence). The CDR3 DNA is TGTGCCAGCAGCTTAGAGGGAGGGGATTATGGCTACACCTTC. Its protein is CASSLEGGDYGYTF.

V is TRBV19 and J is TRBJ1-5; 11 bases are a match to TRBD1. The CDR3 spans 20 residues. Germline CDR1 is LNHDA and CDR2 is SQIVND (reference sequence). J lost 0 bases, V lost 4 bases, and 14 bases had no gene match. The CDR3 here is CASSNTRIGTGGYSNQPQHF. DNA of the CDR3: TGTGCCAGTAGTAACACGAGGATCGGGACAGGGGGATATAGCAATCAGCCCCAGCATTTT.

The chain couples TRBV24-1 to TRBJ2-2, with TRBD2 identical over 14 bases. Looked up from germline, CDR1 is KGHDR and CDR2 is SFDVKD. The CDR3 loop spans 17 amino acids. Trimming at V came to 5 bases and at J to 5 bases, leaving 6 bases not matched to a gene. The chain's CDR3 is CATSGLAGGPRTGELFF. The CDR3 DNA follows: TGTGCCACCAGTGGACTAGCGGGAGGGCCGCGGACCGGGGAGCTGTTTTTT.

The chain recombines TRBV29-1 with TRBJ2-2, with a tentative D call TRBD2 (5 bases). Deletions cut 7 bases from V and 5 bases from J, with 14 bases between. Germline V lookup: CDR1 SQVTM, CDR2 ANQGSEA. The CDR3 contains 13 residues. The CDR3 DNA reads TGCAGCGCGGCCCCGCGGGTTACCGGGGAGCTGTTTTTT. As protein: CSAAPRVTGELFF.

This clone was counted only a few times. The chain joins TRBV6-1 to TRBJ1-5; D remains unclear. This CDR3 is built from 13 residues. Trimming cost V 3 bases and J 3 bases, with 6 bases left between them. CDR1 and CDR2 (germline): MNHNS, SASEGT. CDR3 sequence reads: CASSEIDNQPQHF. The CDR3 bases are TGTGCCAGCAGTGAGATAGACAATCAGCCCCAGCATTTT.

CDR3 bases: TGTGCCAGCAGTCCAGGACAGGGGAATTCACCCCTCCACTTT. As protein: CASSPGQGNSPLHF. The V and J genes are TRBV7-2 and TRBJ1-6; 9 bases match TRBD1. Germline trimming cut 6 bases from V and 7 bases from J; bases unmatched to any gene: 4. Per germline, CDR1 SGHTA and CDR2 FQGNSA. The CDR3 loop spans 14 amino acids.

V gene TRBV3-1 (or the pseudogene TRBV3-2) combines with J gene TRBJ2-7; 9 nucleotides match TRBD1. CDR3 length equals 15 residues. With 0 bases clipped from V and 1 base from J, the junction kept 1 base outside the gene matches. Germline lookup yields CDR1 LGHDT and CDR2 YNNKEL (reference sequence). This CDR3 reads CASSQEGTGSYEQYF. DNA of the CDR3: TGTGCCAGCAGCCAAGAAGGGACAGGGTCCTACGAGCAGTACTTC.

This clone was picked up a small number of times. The genes are TRBV7-8 and TRBJ1-1, with 9 bases fitting TRBD1. This CDR3 has 16 amino acids. Germline V gives CDR1 SGHVS, CDR2 FQNEAQ. Trimming took 2 bases from V and 5 from J; bases not matched to a gene: 9. The CDR3 reads CASSLIPGQGETEAFF. CDR3 coding DNA: TGTGCCAGCAGCTTAATTCCGGGACAGGGAGAAACTGAAGCTTTCTTT.

The V call is TRBV27, the J call TRBJ2-2, with 9 bases that match TRBD2. The CDR3 is 16 amino acids. V trimming: 3 bases; J trimming: 2 bases; junction bases outside the gene matches: 4. Looked up from germline, CDR1 is MNHEY and CDR2 is SMNVEV (reference sequence). The CDR3: CASSLSSGANTGELFF. The DNA for the CDR3 is TGTGCCAGCAGTTTGTCTAGCGGGGCCAACACCGGGGAGCTGTTTTTT.

The chain is built from TRBV28 and TRBJ1-5, with TRBD1 matching over 9 bases. This CDR3 spans 16 amino acids. In germline, CDR1 is MDHEN, CDR2 SYDVKM. V shed 1 base, J shed 4 bases, and the junction held 5 bases outside the gene matches. CDR3 nucleotides: TGTGCCAGCAGTTTATACTTAGGGACAGGGAATCAGCCCCAGCATTTT. It yields the protein CASSLYLGTGNQPQHF.

J is TRBJ1-4 and V is TRBV7-9; D is unclear. Germline V CDR1 and CDR2: SEHNR, FQNEAQ (reference sequence). Trimming pared 4 bases from V and 11 bases from J, leaving 11 bases between. The CDR3 has 12 amino acids. The CDR3 sequence: CASSSASGKLFF. In DNA, the CDR3 is TGTGCCAGCAGCTCAGCCAGCGGCAAACTGTTTTTT.

The chain uses TRBV28 and TRBJ1-2; a weak D match, TRBD1 (5 bases). Germline V CDR1 and CDR2: MDHEN, SYDVKM. The V gene lost 2 bases and the J gene lost 4 bases, with 11 bases spanning the gap. The CDR3 has 14 residues. CDR3 in amino acids: CASSLAGIFYGYTF. CDR3 coding DNA: TGTGCCAGCAGTTTAGCAGGGATCTTCTATGGCTACACCTTC.

V usage is TRBV15 and J usage is TRBJ2-3, with 7 bases fitting TRBD2. This CDR3 has 18 amino acids. Germline CDR1 is LNHNV and CDR2 is YYDKDF (reference sequence). The V segment lost 2 bases and the J segment 1 base; nucleotides outside the gene matches: 12. The CDR3 is CATSRPLGSGKGTDTQYF. The CDR3 DNA reads as TGTGCCACCAGCAGACCGCTCGGGAGCGGGAAGGGCACAGATACGCAGTATTTT. Full variable domain (remainder filled in from reference TRBV15 and TRBJ2-3): DAMVIQNPRYQVTQFGKPVTLSCSQTLNHNVMYWYQQKSSQAPKLLFHYYDKDFNNEADTPDNFQSRRPNTSFCFLDIRSPGLGDTAMYLCATSRPLGSGKGTDTQYFGPGTRLTVL.

This chain uses TRBV19 with TRBJ2-7; TRBD2 is a possible D gene (5 bases). The CDR3 loop spans 16 amino acids. Per germline, CDR1 LNHDA and CDR2 SQIVND (reference sequence). Trimming took 4 bases from V and 0 from J, leaving 16 bases between them. The CDR3 protein is CASSTVFGVRSYEQYF. CDR3 nucleotides: TGTGCCAGTAGTACCGTTTTCGGGGTACGCTCCTACGAGCAGTACTTC. Combining the CDR3 with reference TRBV19 and TRBJ2-7 gives the whole variable domain DGGITQSPKYLFRKEGQNVTLSCEQNLNHDAMYWYRQDPGQGLRLIYYSQIVNDFQKGDIAEGYSVSREKKESFPLTVTSAQKNPTAFYLCASSTVFGVRSYEQYFGPGTRLTVT.

The chain combines TRBV7-3 with TRBJ1-1; the match to TRBD1 covers 7 bases. The CDR3 loop spans 12 amino acids. The V gene end was trimmed by 11 bases and the J gene end by 4 bases; junction bases not matched to a gene: 7. The germline V gene has CDR1 SGHTA and CDR2 FQGTGA. The CDR3 sequence is CAVTGPGTEAFF. The CDR3 DNA follows: TGTGCCGTGACAGGGCCAGGCACTGAAGCTTTCTTT.

The CDR3 nucleotides read TGTGCCAGTAGTATAGGACTCACGTCCTACAATGAGCAGTTCTTC. Its protein is CASSIGLTSYNEQFF. This chain uses TRBV19 with TRBJ2-1; D call uncertain. The CDR3 runs to 15 residues. Trimming left V 1 base short and J 1 base short, with 8 bases between. The germline V gene has CDR1 LNHDA and CDR2 SQIVND (reference sequence).

The V gene is TRBV7-2, the J gene TRBJ1-4, with unresolved D. Germline CDR1 and CDR2: SGHTA and FQGNSA. The V end lost 5 bases, the J end lost 3 bases, and 16 bases lay between the germline ends. This CDR3 contains 16 residues. The CDR3 DNA reads TGTGCCAGCAGCCTAGACGGAGATTCGGCTAATGAAAAACTGTTTTTT. This sequence encodes CASSLDGDSANEKLFF.

This clone was observed a single time. J is TRBJ2-6 and V is TRBV30; TRBD1 matches at 9 bases. The V gene end was trimmed by 5 bases and the J gene end by 1 base; junction bases not matched to a gene: 0. This CDR3 has 14 amino acids. Germline CDR1 is GTSNPN and CDR2 is SVGIG (reference sequence). Here the CDR3 reads CAWDRGSGANVLTF. The CDR3, as DNA: TGTGCCTGGGACAGGGGGTCTGGGGCCAACGTCCTGACTTTC.